These 24 T cell receptor beta chains came from one sample sequenced in a study of Graves' ophthalmopathy and Graves' hyperthyroidism. TCR beta CDR3 amplification used RNA transcripts. After a first-round RT-PCR with HTBI primers, a second-round multiplex PCR was run. TCRdb reprocessed the multiplex PCR reads with MiXCR, giving one entry per CDR3 protein. The profile shows over 200,000 distinct CDR3 sequences, roughly 27% of them singletons. Input material: peripheral blood. Receptors originate from a man aged 50 or older with Graves' ophthalmopathy.

This clonotype was picked up many times. The rearrangement joins TRBV11-2 to TRBJ2-5, with 7 bases matching TRBD1. Per the germline V gene, CDR1 is SGHAT and CDR2 is FQNNGV. The J segment lost 1 base and the V segment lost 5 bases, leaving 7 bases of the junction unmatched. The CDR3 runs 15 residues. Here the CDR3 DNA reads TGTGCCAGCAGCAACACCGGGACAGCCCAAGAGACCCAGTACTTC. It codes for CASSNTGTAQETQYF. The full variable domain, with the rest looked up from reference TRBV11-2 and TRBJ2-5, is EAGVAQSPRYKIIEKRQSVAFWCNPISGHATLYWYQQILGQGPKLLIQFQNNGVVDDSQLPKDRFSAERLKGVDSTLKIQPAKLEDSAVYLCASSNTGTAQETQYFGPGTRLLVL.

The chain carries TRBV6-1 and TRBJ1-2; D perhaps matches TRBD1 (6 bases). Between the trimmed V and J ends, which lost 5 bases and 7 bases, there was a span of 8 bases. The V gene's germline CDR1 is MNHNS and CDR2 SASEGT. The CDR3 extends over 11 amino acids. CDR3 protein: CASSPRGGYTF. CDR3 nucleotide sequence: TGTGCCAGCAGTCCCAGGGGTGGCTACACCTTC.

This clonotype was observed at least ten times. The chain is built from TRBV10-3 and TRBJ1-1; D call uncertain. This CDR3 is 14 amino acids long. Germline CDR1 is ENHRY and CDR2 is SYGVKD. V was clipped by 4 bases and J by 4 bases, with 13 bases between them. CDR3 nucleotides: TGTGCCATCAGTGCGGAAGTTCGGGGCACTGAAGCTTTCTTT. As protein: CAISAEVRGTEAFF.

This clonotype was detected ten times or more. The chain carries TRBV20-1 and TRBJ2-7; possible D gene TRBD1, 5 bases. The CDR3 extends over 12 amino acids. Germline-derived CDR1 and CDR2 are DFQATT and SNEGSKA (reference sequence). Trimming removed 3 bases from V and 2 bases from J, with 8 bases in between. CDR3 coding DNA: TGCAGTGCTAGTCCAGGGCCCTACGAGCAGTACTTC. It yields the protein CSASPGPYEQYF.

This clonotype came up many times. The chain combines TRBV6-2 or TRBV6-3 with TRBJ2-6; 11 bases are shared with TRBD2. Germline lookup yields CDR1 MNHEY and CDR2 SVGEGT. After removal of 6 bases from V and 0 bases from J, the junction contained 7 bases not matched to a gene. This CDR3 spans 18 amino acids. The CDR3 DNA is TGTGCCAGCAGCCAGCTAGCGGGAGGCAACTCTGGGGCCAACGTCCTGACTTTC. This gives the protein CASSQLAGGNSGANVLTF.

This clonotype was recorded only once. The chain uses TRBV5-1 and TRBJ2-2, with TRBD1 as a possible D gene (5 bases). Looked up from germline, CDR1 is SGHRS and CDR2 is YFSETQ. The V gene lost 0 bases and the J gene lost 0 bases, with 12 bases spanning the gap. The CDR3 spans 17 residues. The CDR3 DNA reads as TGCGCCAGCAGCTTGGGCCGACAGCCCGCGAACACCGGGGAGCTGTTTTTT. This codes for CASSLGRQPANTGELFF. Drawing the rest from reference TRBV5-1 and TRBJ2-2, the complete variable domain is KAGVTQTPRYLIKTRGQQVTLSCSPISGHRSVSWYQQTPGQGLQFLFEYFSETQRNKGNFPGRFSGRQFSNSRSEMNVSTLELGDSALYLCASSLGRQPANTGELFFGEGSRLTVL.

This clonotype was detected ten times or more. The chain couples TRBV30 to TRBJ1-2; D gene unclear. CDR1 GTSNPN and CDR2 SVGIG come from the germline V gene (reference sequence). This CDR3 contains 12 residues. V was trimmed by 2 bases and J by 7 bases, leaving 11 bases between them. CDR3 DNA sequence: TGTGCCTGGAGTCTCCTCCATGGTGGCTACACCTTC. It encodes CAWSLLHGGYTF. The full variable domain, with the rest looked up from reference TRBV30 and TRBJ1-2, is SQTIHQWPATLVQPVGSPLSLECTVEGTSNPNLYWYRQAAGRGLQLLFYSVGIGQISSEVPQNLSASRPQDRQFILSSKKLLLSDSGFYLCAWSLLHGGYTFGSGTRLTVV.

This clonotype was observed at least ten times. This chain uses TRBV6-1 with TRBJ2-3; TRBD2 matches at 11 bases. The CDR3 has 15 residues. The V segment lost 5 bases and the J segment 2 bases; nucleotides outside the gene matches: 3. Germline V gene data show CDR1 as MNHNS and CDR2 as SASEGT. The CDR3 sequence is CASSTTSGVTDTQYF. The CDR3 DNA is TGTGCCAGCAGTACGACTAGCGGGGTCACAGATACGCAGTATTTT.

This clonotype was observed many times. The chain recombines TRBV5-1 with TRBJ1-1, with a tentative D call TRBD1 (6 bases). The V end lost 3 bases, the J end lost 5 bases, and 17 bases lay between the germline ends. The CDR3 has 15 residues. Germline V gene lookup returns CDR1 SGHRS and CDR2 YFSETQ. CDR3 in DNA: TGCGCCAGCAGCTCTGGGGGGACAAAGATGACTGAAGCTTTCTTT. This gives the protein CASSSGGTKMTEAFF.

There are many counts of this clonotype. The rearrangement uses TRBV6-5 and TRBJ2-2; 7 bases fit TRBD1. With 4 bases clipped from V and 0 bases from J, the junction kept 5 bases outside the gene matches. The length of the CDR3 is 16 residues. Germline V lookup: CDR1 MNHEY, CDR2 SVGAGI. DNA for the CDR3: TGTGCCAGCAGTTTCACGGGGACAGCGAACACCGGGGAGCTGTTTTTT. Its translation is CASSFTGTANTGELFF.

There are many counts of this clonotype. The chain joins TRBV6-5 to TRBJ1-5; possibly TRBD1 for D (5 bases). This CDR3 has 15 residues. Germline-derived CDR1 and CDR2 are MNHEY and SVGAGI. V was clipped by 6 bases and J by 0 bases, with 12 bases between them. CDR3 nucleotides: TGTGCCAGCAGGACCGGGACGGCTAGCAATCAGCCCCAGCATTTT. As protein: CASRTGTASNQPQHF.

This chain joins TRBV19 and TRBJ1-5; possibly TRBD1 for D (6 bases). The CDR3 is 14 amino acids. Germline V gene data show CDR1 as LNHDA and CDR2 as SQIVND (reference sequence). The V end lost 5 bases, the J end lost 4 bases, and 12 bases lay between the germline ends. The CDR3 protein is CASSGGHRNQPQHF. The CDR3 DNA sequence: TGTGCCAGTAGTGGGGGGCATCGGAATCAGCCCCAGCATTTT.

This clonotype was picked up many times. The gene calls are TRBV10-3 and TRBJ1-3; D might be TRBD1 (6 bases). V lost 10 bases and J lost 2, with 9 bases in between. Germline-derived CDR1 and CDR2 are ENHRY and SYGVKD. This CDR3 has 12 amino acids. CDR3: CASGTPGNTIYF. The CDR3 region has the DNA TGTGCCAGCGGGACACCTGGAAACACCATATATTTT.

The sample holds many counts of this clonotype. The chain joins TRBV5-1 to TRBJ2-7; D unresolved. The CDR3 totals 15 residues. V was trimmed by 0 bases and J by 2 bases, leaving 12 bases between them. Germline V gene data show CDR1 as SGHRS and CDR2 as YFSETQ. The CDR3 DNA reads as TGCGCCAGCAGCTTGGCCTACGGTTCGGCCTACGAGCAGTACTTC. Translating gives CASSLAYGSAYEQYF. Variable domain in full (rest from reference TRBV5-1 and TRBJ2-7): KAGVTQTPRYLIKTRGQQVTLSCSPISGHRSVSWYQQTPGQGLQFLFEYFSETQRNKGNFPGRFSGRQFSNSRSEMNVSTLELGDSALYLCASSLAYGSAYEQYFGPGTRLTVT.

This clonotype was picked up one time. The chain recombines TRBV11-2 with TRBJ2-7; a weak D match, TRBD2 (5 bases). Trimming shortened V by 5 bases and J by 0 bases, and 11 bases separated the two germline ends. The CDR3 covers 14 residues. From germline, CDR1 is SGHAT and CDR2 FQNNGV. The CDR3 protein is CASSRTRSSYEQYF. CDR3 coding DNA: TGTGCCAGCAGCCGAACTAGGAGCTCCTACGAGCAGTACTTC.

This clonotype was seen at least ten times. The chain couples TRBV20-1 to TRBJ2-2; the D gene is possibly TRBD2 (6 bases). Germline V gene sequence: CDR1 DFQATT, CDR2 SNEGSKA (reference sequence). Trimming removed 0 bases from V and 0 bases from J, with 11 bases in between. The CDR3 length is 16 residues. The CDR3 region has the DNA TGCAGTGCTAGAGATTATAGCGGAGCGAACACCGGGGAGCTGTTTTTT. It encodes CSARDYSGANTGELFF.

This clonotype was seen many times. This sequence joins TRBV25-1 and TRBJ1-4; weak D call: TRBD1 (5 bases). The germline gives CDR1 MGHDK, CDR2 SYGVNS. V was cut by 6 bases and J by 7 bases, with 30 bases left in between. The CDR3 is made up of 19 amino acids. The CDR3 coding sequence is TGTGCCAGCAGGGAAGGACAAGGCAGCAGATGGGAACGAGTTGAAAAACTGTTTTTT. As protein: CASREGQGSRWERVEKLFF.

This clonotype showed up just a few times. The rearrangement links TRBV6-5 to TRBJ1-6; D is unresolved. Germline V gene lookup returns CDR1 MNHEY and CDR2 SVGAGI. The V gene lost 0 bases and the J gene lost 0 bases, with 9 bases spanning the gap. This CDR3 is built from 17 residues. The CDR3 here is CASSYSQYGSYNSPLHF. CDR3 coding DNA: TGTGCCAGCAGTTACTCCCAGTATGGCTCCTATAATTCACCCCTCCACTTT.

This clonotype was seen many times. V usage is TRBV6-5 and J usage is TRBJ1-1; 11 bases line up with TRBD1. Germline V gene lookup returns CDR1 MNHEY and CDR2 SVGAGI. There are 17 residues in the CDR3. With 5 bases clipped from V and 0 bases from J, the junction kept 8 bases outside the gene matches. CDR3 nucleotide sequence: TGTGCCAGCAGTCTCCGGGACAGGGGGGCCATGAACACTGAAGCTTTCTTT. Translation: CASSLRDRGAMNTEAFF.

This clonotype was seen ten or more times. The chain combines TRBV3-1 with TRBJ2-2; D perhaps matches TRBD2 (5 bases). Germline V CDR1 and CDR2: LGHDT, YNNKEL (reference sequence). With 5 bases removed from V and 0 bases from J, the gap between germline ends came to 16 bases. This CDR3 contains 17 residues. The CDR3 bases are TGTGCCAGCAGCGCCTCTGACTATACCCCGAACACCGGGGAGCTGTTTTTT. It codes for CASSASDYTPNTGELFF.

This clonotype turned up a few times. J is TRBJ2-1 and V is TRBV4-3; D ambiguous. The CDR3 consists of 13 residues. Trimming removed 2 bases from V and 7 bases from J, with 9 bases in between. CDR1 and CDR2 from the germline V gene are LGHNA and YSLEER. The CDR3 DNA is TGCGCCAGCAGCCAAAGGGTACAGAATGAGCAGTTCTTC. Its translation is CASSQRVQNEQFF.

The V gene is TRBV6-2 or TRBV6-3, the J gene TRBJ2-2; D tentatively reads TRBD1 or TRBD2 (5 bases each). This CDR3 comprises 15 residues. Germline-derived CDR1 and CDR2 are MNHEY and SVGEGT. Between the trimmed V and J ends, which lost 6 bases and 5 bases, there was a span of 16 bases. The CDR3 coding sequence is TGTGCCAGCAGAGAGGGGTCCCCGCCGACCGGGGAGCTGTTTTTT. It specifies CASREGSPPTGELFF.

CDR3 sequence reads: CASSYSRGTGGSGNQPQHF. The CDR3 coding sequence is TGTGCCAGCAGTTACTCCAGGGGGACAGGGGGCAGTGGCAATCAGCCCCAGCATTTT. This chain connects TRBV6-2 or TRBV6-3 to TRBJ1-5; 12 bases map to TRBD1. The CDR3 sequence is 19 residues long. The V and J ends lost 0 bases and 2 bases, in that order; junction bases with no gene match: 8. Per the germline V gene, CDR1 is MNHEY and CDR2 is SVGEGT.

There are many counts of this clonotype. The CDR3 DNA sequence: TGTGCCAGCAAGACAGAAATCTTGAGCCCCTATAATTCACCCCTCCACTTT. Translated: CASKTEILSPYNSPLHF. This rearrangement joins TRBV6-1 to TRBJ1-6, with D tentatively TRBD1 (5 bases). The CDR3 has 17 residues. The germline V and J ends were trimmed by 7 bases and 2 bases, with 18 bases remaining between them. CDR1 is MNHNS, CDR2 SASEGT, per germline.